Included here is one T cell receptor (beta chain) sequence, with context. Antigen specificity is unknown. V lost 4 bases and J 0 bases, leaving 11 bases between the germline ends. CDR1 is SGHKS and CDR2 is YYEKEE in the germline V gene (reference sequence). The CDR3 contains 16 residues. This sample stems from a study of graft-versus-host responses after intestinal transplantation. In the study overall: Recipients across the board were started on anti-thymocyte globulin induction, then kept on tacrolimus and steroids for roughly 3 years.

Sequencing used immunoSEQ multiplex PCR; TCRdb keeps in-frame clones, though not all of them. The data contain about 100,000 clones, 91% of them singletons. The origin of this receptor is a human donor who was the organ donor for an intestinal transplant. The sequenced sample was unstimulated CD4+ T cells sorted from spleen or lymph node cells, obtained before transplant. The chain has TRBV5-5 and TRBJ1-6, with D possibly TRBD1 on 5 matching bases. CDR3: CASSTGGSSYNSPLHF. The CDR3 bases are TGTGCCAGCAGCACCGGGGGGAGCTCCTATAATTCACCCCTCCACTTT.